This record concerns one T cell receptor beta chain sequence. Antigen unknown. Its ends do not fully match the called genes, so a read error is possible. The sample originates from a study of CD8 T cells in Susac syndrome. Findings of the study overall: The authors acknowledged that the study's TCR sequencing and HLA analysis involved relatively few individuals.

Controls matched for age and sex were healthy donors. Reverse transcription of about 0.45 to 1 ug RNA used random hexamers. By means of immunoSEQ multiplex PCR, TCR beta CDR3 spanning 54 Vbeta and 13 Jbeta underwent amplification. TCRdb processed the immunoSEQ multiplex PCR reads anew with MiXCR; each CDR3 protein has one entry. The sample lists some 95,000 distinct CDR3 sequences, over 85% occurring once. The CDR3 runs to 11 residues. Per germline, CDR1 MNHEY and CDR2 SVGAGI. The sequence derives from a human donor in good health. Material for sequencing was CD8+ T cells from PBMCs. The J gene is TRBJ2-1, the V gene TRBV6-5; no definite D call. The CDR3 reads CASSYYYEQFF. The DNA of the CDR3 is TGTGCCAGCAGTTACTACTATGAGCAGTTCTTC.